This is a list of T cell receptor beta chains from one sample in a study of PD-L1 blockade in urothelial cancer. Profiling relied on immunoSEQ multiplex PCR, and the TCRdb table lists in-frame clones only, not all of them. The sample shows about 450 clones, approximately 25% of them seen only once. Sequenced here: tumor tissue, sampled before atezolizumab (anti-PD-L1) treatment. These receptors originate from a man aged 55 to 70 with urothelial cancer. Both conserved end residues are trimmed from each CDR3. Each record gives: J gene, V gene, CDR3 protein.

TRBJ1-3	TRBV10-3	AISEAGTSGNTIY
TRBJ2-3	TRBV30	AWSATSGMMDTQY
TRBJ1-2	TRBV19	ASSTGQGYGYT
TRBJ2-1	TRBV6-8	AISSHGDPGTSDEQF
TRBJ2-1	TRBV10-3	ATRPGQGFNEQF
TRBJ2-3	TRBV28	ARLAGPDTQY
TRBJ2-1	TRBV19	ASSTVAGSEQF
TRBJ1-5	TRBV10-2	ASSESYDGPQH
TRBJ2-1	TRBV9	ASSGAQGVNEQF
TRBJ2-5	TRBV19	ASSGTAVETQY
TRBJ1-2	TRBV14	ASSQGQNYGYT
TRBJ1-1	TRBV9	ASSGGIMNTEAF
TRBJ1-1	TRBV29-1	SVEVQILNTEAF
TRBJ1-2	TRBV6-8	ASSRTGGFGYT
TRBJ1-1	TRBV11-3	ASSLASQGANTEAF
TRBJ1-1	TRBV19	ASSRDRGNTEAF
TRBJ2-2	TRBV6-8	ASSSLSGLAGELF
TRBJ2-7	TRBV11-3	ASSPAGSGSYEQY
TRBJ2-2	TRBV5-1	ASSLFGVRRENTGELF
TRBJ2-7	TRBV19	ASSPSPTGVEQY
TRBJ1-6	TRBV4-1	ASSQVWGALYSPLH
TRBJ1-1	TRBV19	ASFRWPGQNTEAF
TRBJ2-3	TRBV19	ASGSTSGSTDTQY
TRBJ2-5	TRBV11-3	ASSLDPPTAVQETQY
TRBJ2-7	TRBV11-3	ASSSRVAPGEQY
TRBJ2-5	TRBV11-3	ASSLAPAGGRETQY
TRBJ1-1	TRBV18	ASSPGGQGEAF
TRBJ2-1	TRBV5-1	ASSLGPSGSYNEQF
TRBJ2-3	TRBV9	ASSVGGTSLVADTQY